The 22 T cell receptor beta chains listed next were all sequenced from one sample in a study of blood T cell repertoires in COVID-19. Method: immunoSEQ multiplex PCR; TCRdb's copy keeps in-frame clones and lacks some. The repertoire has 25,000 to 30,000 clones, approximately 80% of them found once; the top ten carry more than 40%. Material for sequencing was peripheral blood. These receptors originate from a woman in her 70s with acute or convalescent COVID-19.

This clone was seen just once. The chain joins TRBV12-3 or TRBV12-4 to TRBJ2-1, with D tentatively TRBD1 (5 bases). V was trimmed by 2 bases and J by 13 bases, leaving 9 bases between them. The CDR3 length is 11 residues. Written as DNA, the CDR3 is TGTGCCAGCAGTTTACAGACAGCACAGTTCTTC. It yields the protein CASSLQTAQFF.

The chain couples TRBV6-5 to TRBJ2-3; TRBD2 aligns across 11 bases. Germline trimming cut 10 bases from V and 6 bases from J; bases unmatched to any gene: 12. The CDR3 has 15 residues. CDR1 is MNHEY, CDR2 SVGAGI, per germline. CDR3 DNA: TGTGCCACCGGTCGTAGCGGGGGGGGAAGTGATACGCAGTATTTT. This encodes CATGRSGGGSDTQYF.

V usage is TRBV4-3 and J usage is TRBJ2-2, with TRBD1 identical over 7 bases. Trimming cost V 4 bases and J 1 base; bases outside gene matches: 6. This CDR3 contains 16 residues. Looked up from germline, CDR1 is LGHNA and CDR2 is YSLEER. Here the CDR3 DNA reads TGCGCCAGCAGCCCTCGGGACAGAGTGAACACCGGGGAGCTGTTTTTT. Translating it yields CASSPRDRVNTGELFF.

In regard to this clone: At one of its ends the junction is not consistent with the germline gene, which may arise from a read error. The chain employs TRBV10-3 and TRBJ1-6, with D uncertain. The germline CDR1 and CDR2 sequences are ENHRY and SYGVKD. This CDR3 is built from 14 residues. This CDR3 reads CAIRLGGDNSPLHF. CDR3 sequence (DNA): TGTGCCATCAGGTTGGGCGGGGATAACTCACCCCTCCACTTT.

This chain joins TRBV6-4 and TRBJ2-7; 7 positions agree with TRBD1. CDR3 length equals 17 residues. Germline V lookup: CDR1 MRHNA, CDR2 SNTAGT. J gave up 0 bases and V 5 bases, and 13 bases lay outside the gene matches. The DNA for the CDR3 is TGTGCCAGCAGTTCCACTAACAGGGGAATAAGCTCCTACGAGCAGTACTTC. Protein sequence: CASSSTNRGISSYEQYF.

The rearrangement links TRBV19 to TRBJ2-5, with D possibly TRBD2 on 6 matching bases. This CDR3 has 15 residues. The germline V gene has CDR1 LNHDA and CDR2 SQIVND (reference sequence). Trimming took 5 bases from V and 4 from J, leaving 17 bases between them. CDR3 in amino acids: CASSEGGVARETQYF. As DNA, the CDR3 is TGTGCCAGTAGTGAAGGCGGGGTGGCAAGAGAGACCCAGTACTTC.

The chain joins TRBV11-2 to TRBJ2-3, with 11 bases lining up with TRBD1. After removal of 4 bases from V and 11 bases from J, the junction contained 11 bases not matched to a gene. The CDR3 totals 15 residues. The germline V gene has CDR1 SGHAT and CDR2 FQNNGV. The CDR3 DNA is TGTGCCAGCAGCTGGCGGGACAGGGGGGGTGTAGGGCAGTATTTT. Residues: CASSWRDRGGVGQYF. The complete variable domain, with remaining parts taken from reference TRBV11-2 and TRBJ2-3, reads EAGVAQSPRYKIIEKRQSVAFWCNPISGHATLYWYQQILGQGPKLLIQFQNNGVVDDSQLPKDRFSAERLKGVDSTLKIQPAKLEDSAVYLCASSWRDRGGVGQYFGPGTRLTVL.

With regard to this clone: Other DNA sequences in the sample encode the same CDR3. The chain uses TRBV12-3 or TRBV12-4 and TRBJ1-2; TRBD1 aligns across 8 bases. CDR3 size: 13 residues. Losses at the gene ends were 4 bases for V and 3 bases for J; bases not matched to a gene: 1. DNA for the CDR3: TGTGCCAGCAGTTCGGACAGGGACTATGGCTACACCTTC. Translated, it gives CASSSDRDYGYTF.

The gene calls are TRBV5-1 and TRBJ1-5; 7 positions agree with TRBD1. The junction had 5 bases not matched to a gene; V was cut back by 5 bases and J by 0 bases. The V gene's germline CDR1 is SGHRS and CDR2 YFSETQ. The CDR3 is 15 residues long. CDR3 bases: TGCGCCAGCAGAAGGGACAGAGATAGCAATCAGCCCCAGCATTTT. This gives the protein CASRRDRDSNQPQHF.

The chain combines TRBV11-2 with TRBJ1-2; TRBD1 might be the D (6 bases). Germline-derived CDR1 and CDR2 are SGHAT and FQNNGV. The CDR3 length is 14 residues. With 5 bases removed from V and 2 bases from J, the gap between germline ends came to 12 bases. For the CDR3, the DNA is TGTGCCAGCAGCCGATCGGACAGCAACTATGGCTACACCTTC. The encoded protein is CASSRSDSNYGYTF.

In DNA, the CDR3 is TGTGCCAGCAGCGGCTGGGATTGGGAGCGGCGGGCTTTCTTT. Amino acids: CASSGWDWERRAFF. The chain carries TRBV11-2 and TRBJ1-1; D is unclear. Trimming stripped 5 bases from V and 11 bases from J, with 21 bases between. The germline V gene has CDR1 SGHAT and CDR2 FQNNGV. This CDR3 contains 14 residues.

This chain uses TRBV28 with TRBJ2-7, with unresolved D. The CDR3 totals 12 residues. Trimming stripped 6 bases from V and 2 bases from J, with 8 bases between. Germline CDR1 and CDR2: MDHEN and SYDVKM. This CDR3 reads CASSPQTYEQYF. The DNA of the CDR3 is TGTGCCAGCAGCCCCCAAACCTACGAGCAGTACTTC.

This clone was picked up a small number of times. The gene calls are TRBV7-2 and TRBJ1-4; 8 bases are a match to TRBD1. CDR1 is SGHTA, CDR2 FQGNSA, per germline. Unmatched junction bases numbered 7, after V lost 5 bases and J lost 5 bases. This CDR3 spans 15 amino acids. The CDR3, as DNA: TGTGCCAGCAGCCCAGGGGGCTTGGAAAATGAAAAACTGTTTTTT. As protein: CASSPGGLENEKLFF.

This clone was picked up one time. The rearrangement uses TRBV28 and TRBJ2-7, with a possible D match to TRBD2 (6 bases). The CDR3 spans 14 residues. The germline gives CDR1 MDHEN, CDR2 SYDVKM. Trimming pared 3 bases from V and 0 bases from J, leaving 9 bases between. CDR3 amino acids: CASSFDGSSYEQYF. CDR3 nucleotide sequence: TGTGCCAGCAGTTTCGACGGGAGCTCCTACGAGCAGTACTTC.

This clone was counted a few times. The V call is TRBV28, the J call TRBJ1-2; 9 nucleotides line up with TRBD1. Unmatched junction bases numbered 9, after V lost 6 bases and J lost 7 bases. There are 14 residues in the CDR3. Germline V gene sequence: CDR1 MDHEN, CDR2 SYDVKM. The CDR3 DNA is TGTGCCAGCAGGGACAGGGGTGCCGTTACTGGCTACACCTTC. Its translation: CASRDRGAVTGYTF.

The CDR3 nucleotides are TGTGCCATCAGTGATAGCGGGGGGGTCTACAATGAGCAGTTCTTC. Its protein is CAISDSGGVYNEQFF. The chain employs TRBV10-3 and TRBJ2-1; 11 bases map to TRBD2. Trimming removed 3 bases from V and 3 bases from J; junction bases left unmatched: 1. This CDR3 region has 15 residues. Germline V lookup: CDR1 ENHRY, CDR2 SYGVKD.

The chain recombines TRBV27 with TRBJ1-4, with 9 bases aligning to TRBD1. The J segment lost 11 bases and the V segment lost 6 bases, leaving 4 bases of the junction unmatched. Per germline, CDR1 MNHEY and CDR2 SMNVEV (reference sequence). The CDR3 sequence is 12 residues long. As DNA, the CDR3 is TGTGCCAGCAGGGCCGGGACAGGGAAACTGTTTTTT. Its protein product is CASRAGTGKLFF.

This chain connects TRBV19 to TRBJ1-3, with D hard to call. Germline V lookup: CDR1 LNHDA, CDR2 SQIVND (reference sequence). Trimming removed 4 bases from V and 2 bases from J, with 9 bases in between. CDR3 length equals 14 residues. DNA for the CDR3: TGTGCCAGTAGTAAGAGGGAAACTGGAAACACCATATATTTT. It specifies CASSKRETGNTIYF. The full variable domain, its missing parts supplied by reference TRBV19 and TRBJ1-3, is DGGITQSPKYLFRKEGQNVTLSCEQNLNHDAMYWYRQDPGQGLRLIYYSQIVNDFQKGDIAEGYSVSREKKESFPLTVTSAQKNPTAFYLCASSKRETGNTIYFGEGSWLTVV.

This clone was observed once. J is TRBJ1-3 and V is TRBV6-2 or TRBV6-3; 8 nucleotides match TRBD1. Germline loops: CDR1 MNHEY, CDR2 SVGEGT. This CDR3 is 16 amino acids long. V dropped 2 bases and J dropped 2; count of bases not matched to a gene: 5. The CDR3 spells CASSYASGGPGNTIYF. CDR3 in DNA: TGTGCCAGCAGTTACGCATCAGGGGGCCCTGGAAACACCATATATTTT.

This clone occurred once. The chain combines TRBV21-1 with TRBJ2-2; the tabulated D call, TRBD1, remains unverified against the DNA. TRBV21-1 is tagged as a pseudogene. The CDR3 runs to 16 residues. CDR3 sequence reads: CASSGGQGANTGELFF. CDR3 sequence (DNA): TGTGCCAGCAGCGGTGGACAGGGGGCGAACACCGGGGAGCTGTTTTTT.

The rearrangement joins TRBV20-1 to TRBJ2-3, with TRBD2 matching 9 bases. Germline-derived CDR1 and CDR2 are DFQATT and SNEGSKA (reference sequence). V was pared by 3 bases and J by 0 bases, with 16 bases of the junction left unmatched. The length of the CDR3 is 19 residues. The chain's CDR3 is CSASPPSGARGFSTDTQYF. The CDR3 DNA is TGCAGTGCTAGTCCCCCTAGCGGGGCTCGGGGTTTTAGCACAGATACGCAGTATTTT.

The table lists this clone with a few counts. The chain combines TRBV5-4 with TRBJ2-5; maybe TRBD1 (5 bases). The V gene's germline CDR1 is SGHNT and CDR2 YYREEE (reference sequence). V was cut by 7 bases and J by 4 bases, with 11 bases left in between. CDR3 size: 12 residues. For the CDR3, the DNA is TGTGCCAGCCAAAAGGGGCCAGAGACCCAGTACTTC. Its protein product is CASQKGPETQYF.